This T cell receptor (beta chain) was found in a study of blood T cell repertoires in COVID-19. Study as a whole: Sources were T cells, B-cell-depleted T cells, or PBMCs; the material itself was cDNA or gDNA.

CDR3 length: 13 residues. CDR1 and CDR2 from the germline V gene are LGHNA and YNFKEQ. V was cut by 8 bases and J by 6 bases, with 15 bases left in between. Authors' data handling: Reference gene primer amplification yielded estimated nucleated cell counts. The assay was immunoSEQ multiplex PCR, and TCRdb's table has in-frame clones only and misses some. From that table come the V and J calls and clone size; the DNA was used to work out D and trimming. The sample shows nearly 300,000 clones, about nine tenths of them seen only once. This sequence was found in a woman aged 30 to 39 who had recovered from COVID-19. What was sequenced was peripheral blood. The rearrangement links TRBV4-2 to TRBJ2-3; tentatively, D is TRBD2 (7 bases). CDR3 residues: CASGGAVEDTQYF. The CDR3 bases are TGTGCCAGCGGGGGGGCGGTAGAGGATACGCAGTATTTT.